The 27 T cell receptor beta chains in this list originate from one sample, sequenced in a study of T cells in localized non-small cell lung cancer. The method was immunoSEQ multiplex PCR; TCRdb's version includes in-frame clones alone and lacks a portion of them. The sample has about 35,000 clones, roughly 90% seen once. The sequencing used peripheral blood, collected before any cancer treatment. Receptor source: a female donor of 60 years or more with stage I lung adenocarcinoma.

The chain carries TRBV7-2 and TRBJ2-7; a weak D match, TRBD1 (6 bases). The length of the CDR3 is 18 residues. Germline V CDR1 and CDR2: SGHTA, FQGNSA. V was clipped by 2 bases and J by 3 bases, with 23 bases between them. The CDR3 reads CASSLRSRGKPERYEQYF. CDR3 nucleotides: TGTGCCAGCAGCTTAAGGTCAAGGGGGAAACCTGAGCGCTACGAGCAGTACTTC.

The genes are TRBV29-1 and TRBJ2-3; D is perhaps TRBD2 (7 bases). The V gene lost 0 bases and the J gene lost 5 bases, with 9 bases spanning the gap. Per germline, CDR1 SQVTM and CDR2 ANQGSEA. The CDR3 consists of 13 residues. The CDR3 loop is CSVEEGGRDTQYF. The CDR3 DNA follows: TGCAGCGTTGAAGAGGGGGGGCGAGATACGCAGTATTTT.

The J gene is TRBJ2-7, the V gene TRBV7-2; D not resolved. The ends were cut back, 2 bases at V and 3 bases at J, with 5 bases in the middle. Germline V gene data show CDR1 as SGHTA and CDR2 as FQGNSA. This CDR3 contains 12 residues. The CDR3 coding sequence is TGTGCCAGCAGCTTATTGGGCTACGAGCAGTACTTC. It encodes CASSLLGYEQYF.

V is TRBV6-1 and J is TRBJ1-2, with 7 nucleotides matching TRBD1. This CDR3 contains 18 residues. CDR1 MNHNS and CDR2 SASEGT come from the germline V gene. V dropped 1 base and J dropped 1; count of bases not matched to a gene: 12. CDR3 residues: CASSEGGGEGALNYGYTF. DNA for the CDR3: TGTGCCAGCAGTGAAGGGGGCGGGGAGGGGGCCCTTAACTATGGCTACACCTTC.

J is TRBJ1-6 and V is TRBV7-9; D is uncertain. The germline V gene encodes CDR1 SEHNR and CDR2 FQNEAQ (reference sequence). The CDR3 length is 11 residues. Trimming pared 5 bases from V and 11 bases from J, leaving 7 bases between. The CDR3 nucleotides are TGTGCCAGCAGCGCCTCGGCACCCCTCCACTTT. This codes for CASSASAPLHF.

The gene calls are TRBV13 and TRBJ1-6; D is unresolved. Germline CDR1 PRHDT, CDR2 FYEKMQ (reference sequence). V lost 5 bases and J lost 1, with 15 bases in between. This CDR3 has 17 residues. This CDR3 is CASSQRAERSYNSPLHF. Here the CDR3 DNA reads TGTGCCAGCAGCCAACGGGCGGAGAGGTCCTATAATTCACCCCTCCACTTT.

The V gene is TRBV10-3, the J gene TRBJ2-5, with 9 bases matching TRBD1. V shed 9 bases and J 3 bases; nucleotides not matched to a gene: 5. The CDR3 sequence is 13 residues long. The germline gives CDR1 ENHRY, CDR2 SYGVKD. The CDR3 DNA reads TGTGCCATAGGGACAGGGAGAGAAGAGACCCAGTACTTC. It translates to CAIGTGREETQYF.

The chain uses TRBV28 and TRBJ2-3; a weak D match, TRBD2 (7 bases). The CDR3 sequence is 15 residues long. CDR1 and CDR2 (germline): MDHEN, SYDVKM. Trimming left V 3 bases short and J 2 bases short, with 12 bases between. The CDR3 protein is CASSFGGLDTDTQYF. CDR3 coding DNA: TGTGCCAGCAGTTTCGGGGGGCTTGACACAGATACGCAGTATTTT.

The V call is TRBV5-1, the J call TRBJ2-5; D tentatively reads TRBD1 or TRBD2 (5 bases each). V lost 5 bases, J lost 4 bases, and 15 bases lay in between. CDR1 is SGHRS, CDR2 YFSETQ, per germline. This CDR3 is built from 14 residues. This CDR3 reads CASRDERGGETQYF. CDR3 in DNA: TGCGCCAGCAGGGATGAGAGGGGCGGAGAGACCCAGTACTTC.

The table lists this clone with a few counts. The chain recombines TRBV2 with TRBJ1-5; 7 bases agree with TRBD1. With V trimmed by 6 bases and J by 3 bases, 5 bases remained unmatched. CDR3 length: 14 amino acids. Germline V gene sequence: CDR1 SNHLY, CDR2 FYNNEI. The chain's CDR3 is CASSPTGFNQPQHF. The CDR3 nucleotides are TGTGCCAGCAGCCCGACAGGGTTCAATCAGCCCCAGCATTTT. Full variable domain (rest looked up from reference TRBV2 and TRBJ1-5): EPEVTQTPSHQVTQMGQEVILRCVPISNHLYFYWYRQILGQKVEFLVSFYNNEISEKSEIFDDQFSVERPDGSNFTLKIRSTKLEDSAMYFCASSPTGFNQPQHFGDGTRLSIL.

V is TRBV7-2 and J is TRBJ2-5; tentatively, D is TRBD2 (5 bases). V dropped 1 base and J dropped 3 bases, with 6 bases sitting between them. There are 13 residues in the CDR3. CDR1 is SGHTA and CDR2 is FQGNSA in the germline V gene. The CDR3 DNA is TGTGCCAGCAGCTTAGAGAGGGAAGAGACCCAGTACTTC. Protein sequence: CASSLEREETQYF.

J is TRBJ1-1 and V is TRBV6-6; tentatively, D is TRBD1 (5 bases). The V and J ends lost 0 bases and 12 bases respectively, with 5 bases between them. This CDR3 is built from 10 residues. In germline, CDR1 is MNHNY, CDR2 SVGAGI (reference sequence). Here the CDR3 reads CASSYSDTFF. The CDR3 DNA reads TGTGCCAGCAGTTACTCGGACACTTTCTTT.

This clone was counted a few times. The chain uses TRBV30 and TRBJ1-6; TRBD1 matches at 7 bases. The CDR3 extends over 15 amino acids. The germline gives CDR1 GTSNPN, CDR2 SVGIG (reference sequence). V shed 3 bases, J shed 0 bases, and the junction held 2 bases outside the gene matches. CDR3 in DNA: TGTGCCTGGAGGGACAGGAGCTCCTATAATTCACCCCTCCACTTT. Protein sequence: CAWRDRSSYNSPLHF.

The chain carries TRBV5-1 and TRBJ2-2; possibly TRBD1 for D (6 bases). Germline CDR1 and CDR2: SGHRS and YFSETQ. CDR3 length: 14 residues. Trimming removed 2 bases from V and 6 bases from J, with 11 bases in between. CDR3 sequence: CASSLWDISGELFF. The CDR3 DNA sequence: TGCGCCAGCAGCTTATGGGACATCTCCGGGGAGCTGTTTTTT.

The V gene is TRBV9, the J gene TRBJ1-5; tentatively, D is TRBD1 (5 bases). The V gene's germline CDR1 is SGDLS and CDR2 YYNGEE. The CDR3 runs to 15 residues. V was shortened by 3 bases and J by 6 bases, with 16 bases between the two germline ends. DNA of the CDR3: TGTGCCAGCAGCGGGCCCAGGGAGGGTCGTCAGCCCCAGCATTTT. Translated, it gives CASSGPREGRQPQHF. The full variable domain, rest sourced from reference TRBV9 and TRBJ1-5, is DSGVTQTPKHLITATGQRVTLRCSPRSGDLSVYWYQQSLDQGLQFLIQYYNGEERAKGNILERFSAQQFPDLHSELNLSSLELGDSALYFCASSGPREGRQPQHFGDGTRLSIL.

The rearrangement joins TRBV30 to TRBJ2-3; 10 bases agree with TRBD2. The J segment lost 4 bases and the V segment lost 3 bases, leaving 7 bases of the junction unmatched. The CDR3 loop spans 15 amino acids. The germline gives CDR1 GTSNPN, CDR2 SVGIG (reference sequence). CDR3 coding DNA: TGTGCCTGGAGGGGGCTAGCGGGGGTGGCAGATACGCAGTATTTT. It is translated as CAWRGLAGVADTQYF.

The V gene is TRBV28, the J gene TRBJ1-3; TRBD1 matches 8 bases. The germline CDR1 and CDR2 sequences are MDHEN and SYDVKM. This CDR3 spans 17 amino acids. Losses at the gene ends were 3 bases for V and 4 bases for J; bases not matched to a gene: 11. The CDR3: CASSFVSRGLIGNTIYF. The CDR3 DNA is TGTGCCAGCAGTTTCGTCTCCAGGGGGCTCATCGGAAACACCATATATTTT.

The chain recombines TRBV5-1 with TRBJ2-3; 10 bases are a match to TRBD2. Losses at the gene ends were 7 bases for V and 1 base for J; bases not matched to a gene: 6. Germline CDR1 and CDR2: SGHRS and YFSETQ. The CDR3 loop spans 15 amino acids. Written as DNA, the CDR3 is TGCGCCAGCGGCAGCGGGGGGGCAGGCACAGATACGCAGTATTTT. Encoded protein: CASGSGGAGTDTQYF.

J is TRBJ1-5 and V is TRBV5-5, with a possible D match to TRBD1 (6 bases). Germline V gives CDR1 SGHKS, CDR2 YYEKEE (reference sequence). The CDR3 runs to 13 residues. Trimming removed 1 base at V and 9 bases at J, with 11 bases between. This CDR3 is CASSLREGGPQHF. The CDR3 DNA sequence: TGTGCCAGCAGCTTGCGGGAAGGGGGGCCCCAGCATTTT.

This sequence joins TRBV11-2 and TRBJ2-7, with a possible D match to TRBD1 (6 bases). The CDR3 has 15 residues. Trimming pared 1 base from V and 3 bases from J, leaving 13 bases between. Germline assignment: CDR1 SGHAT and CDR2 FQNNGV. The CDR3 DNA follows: TGTGCCAGCAGCTTAGGTAGGACAGAGGGCTACGAGCAGTACTTC. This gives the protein CASSLGRTEGYEQYF.

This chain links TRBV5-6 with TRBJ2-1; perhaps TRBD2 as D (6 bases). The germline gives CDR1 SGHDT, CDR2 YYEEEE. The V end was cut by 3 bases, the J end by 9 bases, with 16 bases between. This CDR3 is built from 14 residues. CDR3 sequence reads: CASSWGESRREQFF. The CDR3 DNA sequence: TGTGCCAGCAGCTGGGGGGAGTCCCGCCGTGAGCAGTTCTTC. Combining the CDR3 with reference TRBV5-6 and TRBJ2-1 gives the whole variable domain DAGVTQSPTHLIKTRGQQVTLRCSPKSGHDTVSWYQQALGQGPQFIFQYYEEEERQRGNFPDRFSGHQFPNYSSELNVNALLLGDSALYLCASSWGESRREQFFGPGTRLTVL.

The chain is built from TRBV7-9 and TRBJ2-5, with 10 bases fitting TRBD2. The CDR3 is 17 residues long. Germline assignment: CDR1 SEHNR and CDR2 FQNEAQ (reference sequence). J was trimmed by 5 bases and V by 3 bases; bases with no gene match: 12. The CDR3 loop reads CASSLVTSGGAHETQYF. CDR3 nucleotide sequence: TGTGCCAGCAGCTTGGTTACCAGCGGGGGGGCCCACGAGACCCAGTACTTC.

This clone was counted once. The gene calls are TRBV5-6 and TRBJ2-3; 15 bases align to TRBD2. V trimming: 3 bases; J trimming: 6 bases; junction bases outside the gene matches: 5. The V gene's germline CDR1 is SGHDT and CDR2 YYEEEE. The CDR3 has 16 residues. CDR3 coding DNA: TGTGCCAGCAGCTCGGGACTAGCGGGGGGCCATGATACGCAGTATTTT. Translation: CASSSGLAGGHDTQYF.

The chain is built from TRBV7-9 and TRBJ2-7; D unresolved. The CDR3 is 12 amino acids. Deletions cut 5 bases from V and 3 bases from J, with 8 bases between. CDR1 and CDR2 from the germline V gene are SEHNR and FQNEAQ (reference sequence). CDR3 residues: CASSTINYEQYF. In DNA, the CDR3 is TGTGCCAGCAGCACCATTAACTACGAGCAGTACTTC.

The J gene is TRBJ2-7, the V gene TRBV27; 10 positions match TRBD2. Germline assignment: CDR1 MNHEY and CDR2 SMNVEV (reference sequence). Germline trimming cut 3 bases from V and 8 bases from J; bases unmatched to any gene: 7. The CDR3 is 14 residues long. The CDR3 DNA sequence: TGTGCCAGCAGTTTGGGATCGGGACTAGCGAAGCAGTACTTC. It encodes CASSLGSGLAKQYF.

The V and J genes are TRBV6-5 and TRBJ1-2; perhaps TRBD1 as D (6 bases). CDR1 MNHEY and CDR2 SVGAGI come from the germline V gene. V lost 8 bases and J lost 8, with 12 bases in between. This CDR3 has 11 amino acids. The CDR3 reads CASRTGQGYTF. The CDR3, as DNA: TGTGCCAGCCGTACAGGGCAGGGCTACACCTTC.

The CDR3 DNA sequence: TGTGCCAGCTCACGGAATTCGCAGGGAAATGAGCAGTTCTTC. Translation: CASSRNSQGNEQFF. The chain recombines TRBV18 with TRBJ2-1; tentatively, D is TRBD1 (5 bases). The V end lost 4 bases, the J end lost 7 bases, and 14 bases lay between the germline ends. The CDR3 loop spans 14 amino acids. The germline V gene has CDR1 KGHSH and CDR2 LQKENI. The entire variable domain, with the rest obtained from reference TRBV18 and TRBJ2-1, is as follows: NAGVMQNPRHLVRRRGQEARLRCSPMKGHSHVYWYRQLPEEGLKFMVYLQKENIIDESGMPKERFSAEFPKEGPSILRIQQVVRGDSAAYFCASSRNSQGNEQFFGPGTRLTVL.